The following is a TCR beta chain sequence with its context. This sample was taken from a study of blood T cell repertoires in COVID-19. Study-wide background: Specimens from acute and convalescent COVID-19 originated in the United States, Italy and Spain. Sources were T cells, B-cell-depleted T cells, or PBMCs; the material itself was cDNA or gDNA.

Profiled with immunoSEQ multiplex PCR; TCRdb holds only in-frame clones, not every one. The repertoire holds about 230,000 clones, with 81% as singletons. Germline CDR1 and CDR2: MNHEY and SMNVEV (reference sequence). The junction had 9 bases not matched to a gene; V was cut back by 6 bases and J by 7 bases. The length of the CDR3 is 15 residues. Material: peripheral blood. The TCR comes from an elderly woman with acute or convalescent COVID-19. The chain carries TRBV27 and TRBJ1-5; 10 positions match TRBD1. CDR3 sequence reads: CASSAGTGVGQPQHF. The CDR3 bases are TGTGCCAGCAGCGCCGGGACAGGGGTTGGGCAGCCCCAGCATTTT.